The 21 T cell receptor beta chains below all came from one sample that was sequenced in a study of T cells after posttransplantation cyclophosphamide. Methotrexate plus calcineurin inhibitor accompanied controls' myeloablative marrow transplants; sampling was 1 year later. The protocol was immunoSEQ multiplex PCR, while the TCRdb copy is restricted to in-frame clones and leaves out a portion. The table records about 21,000 clones, 80% to 90% of them present only once. The source material was PBMCs, sampled 362 days after allogeneic stem cell transplant with calcineurin inhibitor and methotrexate. The receptors stem from a female patient in her 30s who received an allogeneic stem cell transplant from an unrelated donor, was CMV-positive, and had acute and chronic GVHD. Certain T cells may be donor cells from the graft.

The chain uses TRBV6-1 and TRBJ1-2; 8 bases match TRBD1. The germline V gene has CDR1 MNHNS and CDR2 SASEGT. The CDR3 is made up of 14 amino acids. The V segment lost 0 bases and the J segment 4 bases; nucleotides outside the gene matches: 1. The CDR3 region is CASSEAQGGYGYTF. In DNA, the CDR3 is TGTGCCAGCAGTGAAGCACAGGGGGGCTATGGCTACACCTTC.

J is TRBJ1-1 and V is TRBV27; 7 bases map to TRBD1. The CDR3 runs to 15 residues. Per the germline V gene, CDR1 is MNHEY and CDR2 is SMNVEV (reference sequence). V shed 4 bases and J 0 bases; nucleotides not matched to a gene: 5. The CDR3 reads CASSYQGGMNTEAFF. CDR3 in DNA: TGTGCCAGCAGTTACCAGGGGGGCATGAACACTGAAGCTTTCTTT.

This clone was seen once. This sequence joins TRBV5-1 and TRBJ2-1; no reliable D call. The CDR3 length is 14 residues. V shed 0 bases and J shed 0 bases, with 4 bases lying between them. CDR1 is SGHRS, CDR2 YFSETQ, per germline. CDR3 region: CASSLVSSYNEQFF. The CDR3 DNA reads TGCGCCAGCAGCTTGGTTAGCTCCTACAATGAGCAGTTCTTC.

A word on this clone: Germline and junction disagree at one end, which may indicate a read error. This sequence joins TRBV5-6 and TRBJ2-4; D unclear. Germline assignment: CDR1 SGHDT and CDR2 YYEEEE. The CDR3 is 14 amino acids. The CDR3 sequence: CASSPALAKNVQYF. DNA for the CDR3: TGTGCCAGCAGCCCCGCCTTAGCCAAAAACGTTCAGTACTTC. Together with reference TRBV5-6 and TRBJ2-4, the CDR3 gives the full variable domain: DAGVTQSPTHLIKTRGQQVTLRCSPKSGHDTVSWYQQALGQGPQFIFQYYEEEERQRGNFPDRFSGHQFPNYSSELNVNALLLGDSALYLCASSPALAKNVQYFGAGTRLSVL.

The J gene is TRBJ2-3, the V gene TRBV9, with TRBD2 matching 8 bases. Looked up from germline, CDR1 is SGDLS and CDR2 is YYNGEE. This CDR3 spans 14 amino acids. The ends lost 2 bases at V and 3 bases at J; junction bases unmatched: 2. DNA of the CDR3: TGTGCCAGCAGCGTGAGCGGGAGTACAGATACGCAGTATTTT. Protein: CASSVSGSTDTQYF.

The CDR3: CASSEYEARPEQYF. The CDR3 nucleotides are TGTGCCAGCAGTGAGTACGAAGCGAGGCCCGAGCAGTACTTC. The chain links TRBV6-5 to TRBJ2-7; unclear D gene. The CDR3 contains 14 residues. Germline V gene sequence: CDR1 MNHEY, CDR2 SVGAGI. V was clipped by 5 bases and J by 6 bases, with 17 bases between them.

As concerns this clone: Sequence at one end of the junction differs from germline and may be a read error. This chain joins TRBV5-1 and TRBJ1-1, with D possibly TRBD1 on 5 matching bases. This CDR3 spans 11 amino acids. Per germline, CDR1 SGHRS and CDR2 YFSETQ. The CDR3 DNA reads TGCGCCAGCAGCTCAGACAGCCTTTGGATCTTT. Its translation: CASSSDSLWIF.

This chain uses TRBV19 with TRBJ2-5; possible D gene TRBD2, 6 bases. V lost 6 bases, J lost 1 base, and 18 bases lay in between. CDR1 is LNHDA, CDR2 SQIVND, per germline (reference sequence). CDR3 length: 16 residues. The CDR3 loop is CASRVTWAGTQETQYF. Written as DNA, the CDR3 is TGTGCCAGTAGAGTCACGTGGGCGGGAACCCAAGAGACCCAGTACTTC.

CDR3 sequence (DNA): TGTGCCACCAGCAGAGATCTATTCCAAGAGACCCAGTACTTC. Protein: CATSRDLFQETQYF. The gene calls are TRBV15 and TRBJ2-5; D ambiguous. Germline loops: CDR1 LNHNV, CDR2 YYDKDF (reference sequence). Trimming cost V 0 bases and J 1 base, with 6 bases left between them. CDR3 length: 14 amino acids.

This clone was seen only a few times. J is TRBJ1-6 and V is TRBV19, with a weak D call TRBD1 (6 bases). V lost 5 bases, J lost 16 bases, and 18 bases lay in between. This CDR3 has 13 amino acids. Germline assignment: CDR1 LNHDA and CDR2 SQIVND (reference sequence). The CDR3 region is CASSVLLGTLLHF. In DNA, the CDR3 is TGTGCCAGTAGTGTCCTCCTCGGGACACTTCTCCACTTT.

This sequence joins TRBV9 and TRBJ2-1; D is unclear. The ends were cut back, 4 bases at V and 9 bases at J, with 11 bases in the middle. From germline, CDR1 is SGDLS and CDR2 YYNGEE. The CDR3 contains 12 residues. The CDR3 nucleotides are TGTGCCAGCAGCTCCCCTCGTCCTGAGCAGTTCTTC. Translation: CASSSPRPEQFF.

The rearrangement links TRBV30 to TRBJ2-2; 7 nucleotides match TRBD1. The germline V gene encodes CDR1 GTSNPN and CDR2 SVGIG (reference sequence). The CDR3 has 14 residues. With 8 bases clipped from V and 0 bases from J, the junction kept 6 bases outside the gene matches. The CDR3 loop reads CANRQGANTGELFF. Written as DNA, the CDR3 is TGTGCCAATAGACAGGGAGCGAACACCGGGGAGCTGTTTTTT.

This sequence joins TRBV4-1 and TRBJ2-1; D gene ambiguous. The CDR3 contains 16 residues. V lost 7 bases to trimming and J lost 0 bases, with 16 bases between them. Germline V gene sequence: CDR1 MGHRA, CDR2 YSYEKL. This CDR3 is CASTGSLSSSYNEQFF. The CDR3 DNA reads as TGCGCCAGCACGGGTAGCCTTTCCAGCTCCTACAATGAGCAGTTCTTC.

V and J are TRBV18 and TRBJ1-4; D is uncertain. CDR1 KGHSH and CDR2 LQKENI come from the germline V gene. Trimming stripped 0 bases from V and 10 bases from J, with 6 bases between. The CDR3 has 12 residues. This chain's CDR3 is CASSPPEGKLFF. DNA of the CDR3: TGTGCCAGCTCACCACCGGAGGGAAAACTGTTTTTT.

This clone was recorded once. This chain joins TRBV6-5 and TRBJ1-3, with 7 bases fitting TRBD1. The CDR3 is 15 residues long. Germline assignment: CDR1 MNHEY and CDR2 SVGAGI. The V and J ends lost 5 bases and 4 bases, in that order; junction bases with no gene match: 8. CDR3 sequence reads: CASSRTTGLGNTIYF. CDR3 bases: TGTGCCAGCAGTCGAACGACAGGGTTAGGAAACACCATATATTTT.

The V gene is TRBV7-9, the J gene TRBJ2-1; D is unclear. The V gene's germline CDR1 is SEHNR and CDR2 FQNEAQ (reference sequence). The V end was cut by 6 bases, the J end by 6 bases, with 12 bases between. The CDR3 has 13 amino acids. DNA of the CDR3: TGTGCCAGCAGTCCCGACATGGTCAATGAGCAGTTCTTC. This translates into CASSPDMVNEQFF.

The gene calls are TRBV30 and TRBJ1-6; tentative D call: TRBD1 (5 bases). Trimming stripped 2 bases from V and 4 bases from J, with 15 bases between. The CDR3 extends over 16 amino acids. Germline CDR1 GTSNPN, CDR2 SVGIG (reference sequence). CDR3 loop: CAWSTNARGYNSPLHF. The CDR3 DNA reads as TGTGCCTGGAGTACGAACGCAAGGGGATATAATTCACCCCTCCACTTT.

The V and J genes are TRBV6-5 and TRBJ2-1, with TRBD2 matching 9 bases. Germline V lookup: CDR1 MNHEY, CDR2 SVGAGI. CDR3 length: 15 residues. Losses at the gene ends were 5 bases for V and 0 bases for J; bases not matched to a gene: 2. This CDR3 is CASSLLAGSYNEQFF. Written as DNA, the CDR3 is TGTGCCAGCAGTCTACTAGCGGGCTCCTACAATGAGCAGTTCTTC.

The genes are TRBV7-2 and TRBJ2-7, with 8 bases fitting TRBD2. This CDR3 is 15 amino acids long. Germline V gene lookup returns CDR1 SGHTA and CDR2 FQGNSA. V shed 4 bases, J shed 1 base, and the junction held 6 bases outside the gene matches. This chain's CDR3 is CASSSREGHSYEQYF. The CDR3 DNA follows: TGTGCCAGCAGCTCCCGGGAGGGCCATTCCTACGAGCAGTACTTC. Full variable domain (remainder filled in from reference TRBV7-2 and TRBJ2-7): GAGVSQSPSNKVTEKGKDVELRCDPISGHTALYWYRQSLGQGLEFLIYFQGNSAPDKSGLPSDRFSAERTGGSVSTLTIQRTQQEDSAVYLCASSSREGHSYEQYFGPGTRLTVT.

The chain combines TRBV7-2 with TRBJ2-5; 8 positions agree with TRBD2. This CDR3 is 14 amino acids long. Germline V gene data show CDR1 as SGHTA and CDR2 as FQGNSA. V was pared by 4 bases and J by 4 bases, with 5 bases of the junction left unmatched. As DNA, the CDR3 is TGTGCCAGCAGCTCCGGCGGGGGGCTAGAGACCCAGTACTTC. It codes for CASSSGGGLETQYF.

The V gene is TRBV2, the J gene TRBJ1-6; possible D gene TRBD1, 6 bases. CDR3 length equals 15 residues. Trimming removed 7 bases from V and 7 bases from J, with 17 bases in between. Germline V gene sequence: CDR1 SNHLY, CDR2 FYNNEI. CDR3 region: CASKGTWIGNSPLHF. In DNA form, the CDR3 reads TGTGCCAGCAAAGGGACATGGATTGGGAATTCACCCCTCCACTTT.